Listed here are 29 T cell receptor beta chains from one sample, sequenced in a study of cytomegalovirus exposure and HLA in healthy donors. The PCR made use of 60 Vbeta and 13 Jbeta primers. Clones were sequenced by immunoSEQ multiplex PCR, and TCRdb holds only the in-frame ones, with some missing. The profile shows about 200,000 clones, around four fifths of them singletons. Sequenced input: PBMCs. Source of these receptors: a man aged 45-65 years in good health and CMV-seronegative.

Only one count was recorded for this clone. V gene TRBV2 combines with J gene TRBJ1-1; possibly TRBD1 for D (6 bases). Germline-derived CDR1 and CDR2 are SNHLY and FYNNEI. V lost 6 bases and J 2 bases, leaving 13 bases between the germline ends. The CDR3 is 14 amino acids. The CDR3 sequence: CASRLGAANTEAFF. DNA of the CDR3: TGTGCCAGCAGACTGGGGGCAGCTAACACTGAAGCTTTCTTT. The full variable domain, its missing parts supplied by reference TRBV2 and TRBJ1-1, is EPEVTQTPSHQVTQMGQEVILRCVPISNHLYFYWYRQILGQKVEFLVSFYNNEISEKSEIFDDQFSVERPDGSNFTLKIRSTKLEDSAMYFCASRLGAANTEAFFGQGTRLTVV.

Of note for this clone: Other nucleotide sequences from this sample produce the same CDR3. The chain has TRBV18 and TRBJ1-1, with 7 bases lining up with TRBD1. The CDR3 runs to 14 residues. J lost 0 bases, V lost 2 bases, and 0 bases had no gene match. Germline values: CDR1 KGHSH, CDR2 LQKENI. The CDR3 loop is CASSPDRVNTEAFF. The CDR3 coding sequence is TGTGCCAGCTCACCAGACAGGGTGAACACTGAAGCTTTCTTT.

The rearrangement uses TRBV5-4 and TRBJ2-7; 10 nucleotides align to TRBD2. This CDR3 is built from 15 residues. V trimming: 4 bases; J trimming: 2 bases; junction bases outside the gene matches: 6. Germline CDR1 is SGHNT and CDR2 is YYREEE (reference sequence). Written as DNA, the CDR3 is TGTGCCAGCAGCCCGGGACTAGCGAATACCTACGAGCAGTACTTC. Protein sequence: CASSPGLANTYEQYF.

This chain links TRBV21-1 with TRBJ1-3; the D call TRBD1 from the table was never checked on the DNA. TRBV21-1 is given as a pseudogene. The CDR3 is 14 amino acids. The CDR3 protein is CASSRGGQVNTIYF. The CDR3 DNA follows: TGTGCCAGCAGCAGAGGCGGACAGGTAAACACCATATATTTT.

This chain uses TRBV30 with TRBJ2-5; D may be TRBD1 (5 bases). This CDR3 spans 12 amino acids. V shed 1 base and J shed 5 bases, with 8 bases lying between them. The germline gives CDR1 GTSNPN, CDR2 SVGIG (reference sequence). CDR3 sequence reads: CAWSEGVETQYF. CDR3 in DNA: TGTGCCTGGAGTGAAGGGGTCGAGACCCAGTACTTC.

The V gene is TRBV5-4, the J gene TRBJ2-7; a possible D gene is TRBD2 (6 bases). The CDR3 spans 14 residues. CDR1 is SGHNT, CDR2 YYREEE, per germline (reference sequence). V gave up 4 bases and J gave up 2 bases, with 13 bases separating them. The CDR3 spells CASSLGLHPYEQYF. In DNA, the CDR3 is TGTGCCAGCAGCCTGGGACTGCACCCCTACGAGCAGTACTTC. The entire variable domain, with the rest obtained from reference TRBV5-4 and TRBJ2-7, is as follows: ETGVTQSPTHLIKTRGQQVTLRCSSQSGHNTVSWYQQALGQGPQFIFQYYREEENGRGNFPPRFSGLQFPNYSSELNVNALELDDSALYLCASSLGLHPYEQYFGPGTRLTVT.

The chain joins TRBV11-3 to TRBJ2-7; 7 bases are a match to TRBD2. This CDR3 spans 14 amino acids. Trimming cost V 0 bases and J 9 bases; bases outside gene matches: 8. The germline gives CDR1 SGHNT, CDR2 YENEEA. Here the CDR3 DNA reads TGTGCCAGCAGCTTAGATGGGACTATTGGAGCGCAGTACTTC. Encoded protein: CASSLDGTIGAQYF.

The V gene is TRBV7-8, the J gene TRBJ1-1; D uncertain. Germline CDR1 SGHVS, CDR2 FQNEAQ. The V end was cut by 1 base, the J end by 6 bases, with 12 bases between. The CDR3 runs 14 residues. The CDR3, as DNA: TGTGCCAGCAGCTTAGAGGCTGCTGGGCCTGAAGCTTTCTTT. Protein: CASSLEAAGPEAFF.

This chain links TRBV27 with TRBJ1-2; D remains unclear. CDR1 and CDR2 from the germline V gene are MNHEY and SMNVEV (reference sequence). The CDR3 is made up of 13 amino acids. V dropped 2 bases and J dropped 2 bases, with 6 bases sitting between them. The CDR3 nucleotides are TGTGCCAGCAGTTTAAGCAGGAACTATGGCTACACCTTC. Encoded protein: CASSLSRNYGYTF.

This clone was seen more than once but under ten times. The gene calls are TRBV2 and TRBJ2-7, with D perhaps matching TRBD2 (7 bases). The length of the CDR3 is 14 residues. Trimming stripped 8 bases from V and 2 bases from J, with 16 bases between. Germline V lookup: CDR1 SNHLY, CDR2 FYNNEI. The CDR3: CASGETGTTYEQYF. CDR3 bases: TGTGCCAGCGGGGAAACAGGGACTACCTACGAGCAGTACTTC.

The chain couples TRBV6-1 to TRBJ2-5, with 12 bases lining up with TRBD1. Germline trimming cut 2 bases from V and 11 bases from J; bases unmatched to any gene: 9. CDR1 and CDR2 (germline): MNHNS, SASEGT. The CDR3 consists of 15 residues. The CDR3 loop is CASSEMGQGAREQYF. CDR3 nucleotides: TGTGCCAGCAGTGAAATGGGACAGGGGGCCAGGGAGCAGTACTTC.

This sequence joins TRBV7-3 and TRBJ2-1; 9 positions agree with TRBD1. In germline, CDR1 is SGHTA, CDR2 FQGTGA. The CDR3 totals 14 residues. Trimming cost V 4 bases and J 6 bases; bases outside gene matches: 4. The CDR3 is CASSSGQGSNEQFF. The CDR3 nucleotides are TGTGCCAGCAGCTCGGGACAGGGAAGCAATGAGCAGTTCTTC.

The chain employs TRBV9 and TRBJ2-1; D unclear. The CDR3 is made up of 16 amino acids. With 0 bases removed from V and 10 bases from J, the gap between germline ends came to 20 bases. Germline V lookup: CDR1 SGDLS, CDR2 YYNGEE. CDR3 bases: TGTGCCAGCAGCGTAGGTCTAGTCGGCATTCTTATGGAGCAGTTCTTC. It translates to CASSVGLVGILMEQFF.

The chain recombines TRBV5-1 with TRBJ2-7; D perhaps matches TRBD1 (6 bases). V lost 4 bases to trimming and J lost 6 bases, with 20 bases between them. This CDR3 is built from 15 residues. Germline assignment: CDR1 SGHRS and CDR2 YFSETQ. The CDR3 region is CASSATLTGPREQYF. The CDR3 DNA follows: TGCGCCAGCAGCGCCACCTTGACAGGACCCCGCGAGCAGTACTTC.

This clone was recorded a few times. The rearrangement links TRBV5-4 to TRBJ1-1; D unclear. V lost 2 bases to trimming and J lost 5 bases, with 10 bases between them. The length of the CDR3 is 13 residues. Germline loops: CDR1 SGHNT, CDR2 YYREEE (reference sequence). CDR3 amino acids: CASSLEGGTEAFF. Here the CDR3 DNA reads TGTGCCAGCAGCTTAGAGGGTGGAACTGAAGCTTTCTTT.

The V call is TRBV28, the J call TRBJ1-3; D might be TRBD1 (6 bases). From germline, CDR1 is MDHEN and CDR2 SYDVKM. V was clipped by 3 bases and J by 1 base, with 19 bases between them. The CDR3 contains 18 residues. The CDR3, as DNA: TGTGCCAGCAGTTTGGCGTGGGGGGGAGGGGGGTCTGGAAACACCATATATTTT. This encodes CASSLAWGGGGSGNTIYF.

CDR3 bases: TGTGCCAGCAGTTTAAAGTTGTGGTTGGCTAGCGAAAACTACAATGAGCAGTTCTTC. It yields the protein CASSLKLWLASENYNEQFF. This rearrangement joins TRBV28 to TRBJ2-1, with a tentative D call TRBD2 (6 bases). This CDR3 has 19 amino acids. Looked up from germline, CDR1 is MDHEN and CDR2 is SYDVKM. With 2 bases removed from V and 3 bases from J, the gap between germline ends came to 23 bases.

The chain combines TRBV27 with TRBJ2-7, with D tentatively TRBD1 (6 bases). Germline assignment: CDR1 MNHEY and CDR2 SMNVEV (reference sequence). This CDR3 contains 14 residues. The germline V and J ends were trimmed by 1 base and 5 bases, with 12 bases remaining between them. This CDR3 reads CASSLYGKGDEQYF. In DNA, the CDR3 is TGTGCCAGCAGTTTATACGGGAAGGGGGACGAGCAGTACTTC.

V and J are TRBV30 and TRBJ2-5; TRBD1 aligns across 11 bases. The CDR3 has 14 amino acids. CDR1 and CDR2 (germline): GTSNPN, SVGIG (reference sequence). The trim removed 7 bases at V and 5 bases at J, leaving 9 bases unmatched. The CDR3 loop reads CASTGTGGEETQYF. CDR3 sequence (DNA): TGTGCCTCAACCGGGACAGGGGGTGAGGAGACCCAGTACTTC. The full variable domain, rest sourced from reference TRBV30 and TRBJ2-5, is SQTIHQWPATLVQPVGSPLSLECTVEGTSNPNLYWYRQAAGRGLQLLFYSVGIGQISSEVPQNLSASRPQDRQFILSSKKLLLSDSGFYLCASTGTGGEETQYFGPGTRLLVL.

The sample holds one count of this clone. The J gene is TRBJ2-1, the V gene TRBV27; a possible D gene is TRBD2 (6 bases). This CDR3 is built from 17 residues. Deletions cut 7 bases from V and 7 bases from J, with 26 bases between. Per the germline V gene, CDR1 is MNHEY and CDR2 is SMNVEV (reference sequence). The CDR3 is CASNPLTTQVAENEQFF. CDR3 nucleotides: TGTGCCAGCAACCCATTGACAACGCAGGTAGCGGAGAATGAGCAGTTCTTC.

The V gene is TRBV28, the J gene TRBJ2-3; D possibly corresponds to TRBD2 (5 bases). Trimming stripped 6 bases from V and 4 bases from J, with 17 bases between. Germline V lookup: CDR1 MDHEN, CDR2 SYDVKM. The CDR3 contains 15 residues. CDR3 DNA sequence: TGTGCCAGCAGCACTAGAAGAAAAGTTCCAGATACGCAGTATTTT. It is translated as CASSTRRKVPDTQYF.

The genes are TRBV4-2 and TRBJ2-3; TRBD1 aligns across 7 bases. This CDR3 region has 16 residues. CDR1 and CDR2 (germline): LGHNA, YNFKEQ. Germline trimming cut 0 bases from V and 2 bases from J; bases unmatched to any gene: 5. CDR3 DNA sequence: TGTGCCAGCAGCCAAGAACAGGGACAGTACACAGATACGCAGTATTTT. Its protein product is CASSQEQGQYTDTQYF.

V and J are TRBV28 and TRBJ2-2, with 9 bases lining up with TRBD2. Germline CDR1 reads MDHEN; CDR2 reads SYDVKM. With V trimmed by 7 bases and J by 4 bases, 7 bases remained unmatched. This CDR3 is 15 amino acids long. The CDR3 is CASNLAGEGTGELFF. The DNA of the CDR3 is TGTGCCAGCAACTTAGCGGGAGAAGGCACCGGGGAGCTGTTTTTT.

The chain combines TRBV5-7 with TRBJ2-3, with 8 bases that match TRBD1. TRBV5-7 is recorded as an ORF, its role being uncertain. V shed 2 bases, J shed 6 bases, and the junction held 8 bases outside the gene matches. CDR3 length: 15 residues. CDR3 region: CASSFSRGRFDTQYF. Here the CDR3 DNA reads TGTGCCAGCAGCTTTAGCAGGGGGCGCTTTGATACGCAGTATTTT.

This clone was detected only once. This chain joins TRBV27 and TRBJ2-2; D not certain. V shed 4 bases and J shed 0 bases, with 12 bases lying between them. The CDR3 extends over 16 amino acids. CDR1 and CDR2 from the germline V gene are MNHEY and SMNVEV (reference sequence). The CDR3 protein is CASSSPMRTNTGELFF. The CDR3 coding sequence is TGTGCCAGCAGTTCCCCGATGAGGACGAACACCGGGGAGCTGTTTTTT.

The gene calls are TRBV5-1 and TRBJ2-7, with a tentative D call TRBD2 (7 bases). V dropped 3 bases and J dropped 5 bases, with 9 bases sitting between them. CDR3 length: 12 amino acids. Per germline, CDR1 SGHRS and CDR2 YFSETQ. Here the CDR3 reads CASSWGGHEQYF. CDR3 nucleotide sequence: TGCGCCAGCAGCTGGGGGGGCCACGAGCAGTACTTC.

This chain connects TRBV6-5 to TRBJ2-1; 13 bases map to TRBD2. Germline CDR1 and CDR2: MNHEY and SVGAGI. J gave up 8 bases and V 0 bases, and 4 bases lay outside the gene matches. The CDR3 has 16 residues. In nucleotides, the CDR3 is TGTGCCAGCAGTTACTCGATAACTAGCGGGAGGGATGAGCAGTTCTTC. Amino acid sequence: CASSYSITSGRDEQFF.

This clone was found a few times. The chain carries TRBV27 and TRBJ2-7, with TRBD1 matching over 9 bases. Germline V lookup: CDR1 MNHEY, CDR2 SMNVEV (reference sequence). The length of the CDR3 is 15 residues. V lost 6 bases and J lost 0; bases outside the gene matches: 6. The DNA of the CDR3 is TGTGCCAGCAGCCTCGGGACAGGGAGCTCCTACGAGCAGTACTTC. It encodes CASSLGTGSSYEQYF.

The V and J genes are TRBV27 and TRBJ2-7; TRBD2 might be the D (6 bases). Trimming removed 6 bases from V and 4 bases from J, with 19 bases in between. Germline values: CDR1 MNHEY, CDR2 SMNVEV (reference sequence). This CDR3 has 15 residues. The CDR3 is CASSPEVAETYEQYF. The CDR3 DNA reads TGTGCCAGCAGCCCAGAGGTAGCGGAGACTTACGAGCAGTACTTC.